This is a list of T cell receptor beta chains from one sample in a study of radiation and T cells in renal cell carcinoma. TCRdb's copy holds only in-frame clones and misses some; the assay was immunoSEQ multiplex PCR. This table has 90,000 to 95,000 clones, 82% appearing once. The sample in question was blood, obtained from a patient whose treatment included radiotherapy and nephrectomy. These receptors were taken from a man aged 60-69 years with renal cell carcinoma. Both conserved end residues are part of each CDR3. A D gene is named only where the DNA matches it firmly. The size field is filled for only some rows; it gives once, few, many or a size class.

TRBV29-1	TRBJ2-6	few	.	TGCAGCGTATCCCCTGGGGCCAACGTCCTGACTTTC	CSVSPGANVLTF
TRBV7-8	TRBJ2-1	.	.	TGTGCCAGCAGCCAGGGACGGTACAATGAGCAGTTCTTC	CASSQGRYNEQFF
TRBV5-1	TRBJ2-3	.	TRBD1	TGCGCCAGCAGCTTGGCCGGGTCAGGGGGACATACGCAGTATTTT	CASSLAGSGGHTQYF
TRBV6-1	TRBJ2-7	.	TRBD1	TGTGCCAGCTGGGCCGAAAACAGGGGGCTGGACGAGCAGTACTTC	CASWAENRGLDEQYF
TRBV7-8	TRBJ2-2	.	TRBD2	TGTGCCAGCAGCTTAGTAGCGGGAGGGGACACCGGGGAGCTGTTTTTT	CASSLVAGGDTGELFF
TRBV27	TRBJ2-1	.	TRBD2	TGTGCCAGCACACGACTAGCGGGCCCGTTAGTCAATGAGCAGTTCTTC	CASTRLAGPLVNEQFF
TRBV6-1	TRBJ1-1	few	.	TGTGCCAGCAGTGATAATCCGGAAAACACTGAAGCTTTCTTT	CASSDNPENTEAFF
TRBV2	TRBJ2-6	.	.	TGTGCCAGCCAGGACATCTCTGGGGCCAACGTCCTGACTTTC	CASQDISGANVLTF
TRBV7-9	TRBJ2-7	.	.	TGTGCCAGCAGCTTAGACATGAGGACTGAAAGCTCCTACGAGCAGTACTTC	CASSLDMRTESSYEQYF
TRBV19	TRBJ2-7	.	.	TGTGCCAGTAGTCCCAGGTTTTACCGGGAGTCCTACGAGCAGTACTTC	CASSPRFYRESYEQYF
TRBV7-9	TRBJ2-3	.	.	TGTGCCAGCAGCTTAGGTGGACAGCGGGACACAGATACGCAGTATTTT	CASSLGGQRDTDTQYF
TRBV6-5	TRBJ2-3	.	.	TGTGCCAGCAACCGGGACTCCACTACAGATACGCAGTATTTT	CASNRDSTTDTQYF
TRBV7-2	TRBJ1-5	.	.	TGTGCCAGCAGCAACATGATGTCAGGGCGCAGCAATCAGCCCCAGCATTTT	CASSNMMSGRSNQPQHF
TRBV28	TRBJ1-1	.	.	TGTGCCAGCACCCCCCGAGGGGGGACGAACACTGAAGCTTTCTTT	CASTPRGGTNTEAFF
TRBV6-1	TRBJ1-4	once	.	TGTGCCAGCAGTGACAGTGCAACTAATGAAAAACTGTTTTTT	CASSDSATNEKLFF
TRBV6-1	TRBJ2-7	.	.	TGTGCCAGCAATAGGTTGGGAGTGTACGAGCAGTACTTC	CASNRLGVYEQYF
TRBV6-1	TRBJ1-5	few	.	TGTGCCAGCAGGCTACAACGCAGGGGTGGTCAGCCCCAGCATTTT	CASRLQRRGGQPQHF
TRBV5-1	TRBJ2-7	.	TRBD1	TGCGCCAGCAGCTCGGGACAGGGTCCCTACGAGCAGTACTTC	CASSSGQGPYEQYF
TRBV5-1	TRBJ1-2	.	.	TGCGCCAGCAGCTTAGGGGACGTTGGTGGCTACACCTTC	CASSLGDVGGYTF
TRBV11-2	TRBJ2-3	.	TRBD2	TGTGCCAGCAGCCAGAGGACTAGCGGGAGGATGAGAACAGATACGCAGTATTTT	CASSQRTSGRMRTDTQYF
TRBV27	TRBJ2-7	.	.	TGTGCCAGCAGTTACCGAGGACAGACCTACGAGCAGCAGTACTTC	CASSYRGQTYEQQYF
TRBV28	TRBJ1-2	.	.	TGTGCCAGCAGTTTAAATGGATATGGCTACACCTTC	CASSLNGYGYTF
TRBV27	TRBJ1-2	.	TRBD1	TGTGCCAGCAGTGGGACAGGGCTTAACTATGGCTACACCTTC	CASSGTGLNYGYTF
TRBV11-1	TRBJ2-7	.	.	TGTGCCAGCAGCTTAAGACCGACCGGCTACGAGCAGTACTTC	CASSLRPTGYEQYF
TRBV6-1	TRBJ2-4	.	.	TGTGCCAGCAGTGAATACAGCCTAGCCAAAAACATTCAGTACTTC	CASSEYSLAKNIQYF
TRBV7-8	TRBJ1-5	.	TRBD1	TGTGCCAGCAGCTTACCGGACAGGTTCAATCAGCCCCAGCATTTT	CASSLPDRFNQPQHF
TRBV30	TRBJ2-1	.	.	TGTGCCTGGAGAGGGTCAGCTACGGGTGAGCAGTTCTTC	CAWRGSATGEQFF
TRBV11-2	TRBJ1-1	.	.	TGTGCCAGCAGCTGGGGACAGAACACTGAAGCTTTCTTT	CASSWGQNTEAFF
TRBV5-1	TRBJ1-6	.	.	TGCGCCAGCAGCCTCAGTGGTTTGGATTCACCCCTCCACTTT	CASSLSGLDSPLHF
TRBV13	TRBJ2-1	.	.	TGTGCCAGCAGCTTAATCGGGGCAGTTAGGTACAATGAGCAGTTCTTC	CASSLIGAVRYNEQFF
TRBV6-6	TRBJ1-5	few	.	TGTGCCAGCAGTTTTGTCGGGGAACGTCAGCCCCAGCATTTT	CASSFVGERQPQHF
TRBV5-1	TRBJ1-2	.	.	TGCGCCAGCAGCCCAGAGGTGGAGTATGGCTACACCTTC	CASSPEVEYGYTF
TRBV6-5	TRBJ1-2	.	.	TGTGCCAGCAGTTATCAGGGTAATGGCTACACCTTC	CASSYQGNGYTF
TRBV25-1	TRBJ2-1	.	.	TGTGCCAGGGCCAAACTCGGGAGTTACAATGAGCAGTTCTTC	CARAKLGSYNEQFF
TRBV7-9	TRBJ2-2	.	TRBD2	TGTGCCAGCAGCCACCTCAGTGATAGCGGGAGATCCGGGGAGCTGTTTTTT	CASSHLSDSGRSGELFF
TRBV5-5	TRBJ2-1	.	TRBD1	TGTGCCAGCGTGGGACAGGTTCCCTACAATGAGCAGTTCTTC	CASVGQVPYNEQFF
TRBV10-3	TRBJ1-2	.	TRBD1	TGTGCCATCAGTGGGACAGGGGAAGCAGGCTACACCTTC	CAISGTGEAGYTF
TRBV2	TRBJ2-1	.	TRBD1	TGTGCCAGCAGCGGGCGGGACAGGGGGTTAAATGAGCAGTTCTTC	CASSGRDRGLNEQFF
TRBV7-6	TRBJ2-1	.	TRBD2	TGTGCCAGCAGCTTGAAGGCCGGGACAACTCTAGCGGGAGAGCAGTTCTTC	CASSLKAGTTLAGEQFF
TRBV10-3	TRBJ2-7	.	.	TGTGCCATCAGTGAGTCCAGGGACGAGCAGTACTTC	CAISESRDEQYF
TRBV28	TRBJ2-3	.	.	TGTGCCAGCAGTTTAGGTGCAGATACGCAGTATTTT	CASSLGADTQYF
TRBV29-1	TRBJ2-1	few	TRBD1	TGCAGCGTTGAGGGACAGGGAGGGTACAATGAGCAGTTCTTC	CSVEGQGGYNEQFF
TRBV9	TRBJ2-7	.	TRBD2	TGTGCCAGCAGCCGGTGGGAGGGCGGACTAGGCGAGCAGTACTTC	CASSRWEGGLGEQYF
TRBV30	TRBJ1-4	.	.	TGTGCCTGGAGTCCATCTCCCGGTGAAAAACTGTTTTTT	CAWSPSPGEKLFF
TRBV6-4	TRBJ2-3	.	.	TGTGCCAGCAGTGAGGAGAGGGCCACAGATACGCAGTATTTT	CASSEERATDTQYF
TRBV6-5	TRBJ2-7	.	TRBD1	TGTGCCAGCAGTACTGCCGGGACAGGGGTCTACGAGCAGTACTTC	CASSTAGTGVYEQYF
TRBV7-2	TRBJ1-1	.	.	TGTGCCAGCAGCTCACAAAAACACACTGAAGCTTTCTTT	CASSSQKHTEAFF
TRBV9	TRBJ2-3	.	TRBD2	TGTGCCAGCAGCGTAGGGGGCGGGAGGGCCGGAGATACGCAGTATTTT	CASSVGGGRAGDTQYF